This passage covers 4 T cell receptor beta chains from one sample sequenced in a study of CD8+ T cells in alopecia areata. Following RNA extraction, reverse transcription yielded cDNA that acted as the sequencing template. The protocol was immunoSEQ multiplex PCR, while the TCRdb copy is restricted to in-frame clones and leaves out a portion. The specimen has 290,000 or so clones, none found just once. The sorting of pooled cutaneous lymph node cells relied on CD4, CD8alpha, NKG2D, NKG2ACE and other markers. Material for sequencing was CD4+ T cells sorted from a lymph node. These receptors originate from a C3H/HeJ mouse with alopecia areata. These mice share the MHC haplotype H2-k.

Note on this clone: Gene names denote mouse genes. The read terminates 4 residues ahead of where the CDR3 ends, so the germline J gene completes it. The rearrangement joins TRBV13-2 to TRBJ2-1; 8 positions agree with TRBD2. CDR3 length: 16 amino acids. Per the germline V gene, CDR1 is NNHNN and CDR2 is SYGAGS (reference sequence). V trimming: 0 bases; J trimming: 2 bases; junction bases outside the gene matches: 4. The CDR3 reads CASGDVGGGDYAEQFF. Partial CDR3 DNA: TGTGCCAGCGGTGATGTGGGTGGGGGGGACTATGCT.

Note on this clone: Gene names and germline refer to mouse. The sequenced part of the CDR3 DNA is TGTGCCAGCAGTTCGCTGGGGACCTATGCT. It is translated as CASSSLGTYA. The full CDR3 sequence reads CASSSLGTYAEQFF. The chain carries TRBV19 and TRBJ2-1; the D gene is possibly TRBD2 (6 bases). The read is 4 residues too short to cover the CDR3 end, so that end is filled in from the germline J gene. V was trimmed by 4 bases and J by 3 bases, leaving 11 bases between them. Germline values: CDR1 FNHDT, CDR2 SITEND (reference sequence). This CDR3 is 14 amino acids long.

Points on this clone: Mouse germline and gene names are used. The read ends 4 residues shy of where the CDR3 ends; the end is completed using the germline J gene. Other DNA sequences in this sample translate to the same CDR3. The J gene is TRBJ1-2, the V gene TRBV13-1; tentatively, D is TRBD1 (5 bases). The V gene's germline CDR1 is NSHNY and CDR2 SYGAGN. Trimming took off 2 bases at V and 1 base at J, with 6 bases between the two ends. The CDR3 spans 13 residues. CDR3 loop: CASSERGNSDYTF. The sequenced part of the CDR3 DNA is TGTGCCAGCAGTGAAAGGGGAAACTCC.

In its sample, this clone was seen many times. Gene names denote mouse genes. The chain's CDR3 is CASSSLGSSSYEQYF. The CDR3 bases that were read are TGTGCTAGCAGTAGCCTGGGGTCCAGCTCCTAT. The chain joins TRBV17 to TRBJ2-7, with D possibly TRBD2 on 6 matching bases. The CDR3 is cut off 4 residues early in the read; its end comes from the germline J gene. Trimming pared 3 bases from V and 0 bases from J, leaving 12 bases between. The CDR3 contains 15 residues. Germline CDR1 is MNHDT and CDR2 is YYDKIL.